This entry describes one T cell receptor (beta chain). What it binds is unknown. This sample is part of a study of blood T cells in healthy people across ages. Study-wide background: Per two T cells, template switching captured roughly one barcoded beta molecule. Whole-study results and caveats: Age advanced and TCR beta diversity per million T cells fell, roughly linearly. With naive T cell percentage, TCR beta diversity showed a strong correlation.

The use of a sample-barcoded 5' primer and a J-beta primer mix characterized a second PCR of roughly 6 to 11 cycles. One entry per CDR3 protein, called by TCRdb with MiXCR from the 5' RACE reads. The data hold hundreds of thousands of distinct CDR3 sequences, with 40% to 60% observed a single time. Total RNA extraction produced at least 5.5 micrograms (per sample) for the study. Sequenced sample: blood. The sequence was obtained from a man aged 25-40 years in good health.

CDR3 coding DNA: TGCAGTGCTAGGCGACAGGCCGCGGGGCAGCCCCAGCATTTT. It codes for CSARRQAAGQPQHF. The chain uses TRBV20-1 and TRBJ1-5; weak D call: TRBD1 (6 bases). Per the germline V gene, CDR1 is DFQATT and CDR2 is SNEGSKA (reference sequence). The CDR3 loop spans 14 amino acids. V gave up 3 bases and J gave up 7 bases, with 16 bases separating them.